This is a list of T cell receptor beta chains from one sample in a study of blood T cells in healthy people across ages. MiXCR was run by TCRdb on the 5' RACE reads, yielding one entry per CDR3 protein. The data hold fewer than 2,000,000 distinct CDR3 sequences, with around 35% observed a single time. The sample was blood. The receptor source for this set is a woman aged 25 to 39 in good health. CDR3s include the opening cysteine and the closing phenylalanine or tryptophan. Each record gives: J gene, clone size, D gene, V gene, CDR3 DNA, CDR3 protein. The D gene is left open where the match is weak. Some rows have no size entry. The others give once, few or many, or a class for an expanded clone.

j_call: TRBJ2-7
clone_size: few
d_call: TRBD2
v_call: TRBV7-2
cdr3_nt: TGTGCCAGCAGCTTACTGTCTAGCGGGGGATACGAGCAGTACTTC
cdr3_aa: CASSLLSSGGYEQYF

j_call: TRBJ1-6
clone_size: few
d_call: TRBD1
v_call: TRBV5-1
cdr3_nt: TGCGCCAGCAGGCTTACAGGGGTAAATTCACCCCTCCACTTT
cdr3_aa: CASRLTGVNSPLHF

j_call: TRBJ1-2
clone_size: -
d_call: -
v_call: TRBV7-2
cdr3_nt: TGTGCCAGCAGCCTAGAAGAGTGGGGACACTATGGCTACACCTTC
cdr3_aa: CASSLEEWGHYGYTF

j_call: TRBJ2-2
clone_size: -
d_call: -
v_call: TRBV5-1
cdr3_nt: TGCGCCAGCAGCTTGGCTAGTCCCAGAAACACCGGGGAGCTGTTTTTT
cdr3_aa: CASSLASPRNTGELFF

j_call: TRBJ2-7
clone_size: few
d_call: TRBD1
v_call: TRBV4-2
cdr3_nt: TGTGCCAGCAGCCTGATCCCCGGGACAGCGATCTACGAGCAGTACTTC
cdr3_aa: CASSLIPGTAIYEQYF

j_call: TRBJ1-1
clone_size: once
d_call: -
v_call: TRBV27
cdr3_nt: TGTGCCAGCAGTTTAGCAGGTGACACTGGAGCTTTCTTT
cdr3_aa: CASSLAGDTGAFF

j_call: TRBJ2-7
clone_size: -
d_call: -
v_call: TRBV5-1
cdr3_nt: TGCGCCAGCAGCTTGGAAGGCCTCGTCTACTACGAGCAGTACTTC
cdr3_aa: CASSLEGLVYYEQYF

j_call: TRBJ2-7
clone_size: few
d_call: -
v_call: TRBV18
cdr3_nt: TGTGCCAGCTTACCTGGCGTCGGGTACGAGCAGTACTTC
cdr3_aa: CASLPGVGYEQYF

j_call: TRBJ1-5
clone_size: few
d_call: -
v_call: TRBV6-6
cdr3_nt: TGTGCCAGCAGTTACGAAAATCAGCCCCAGCATTTT
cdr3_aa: CASSYENQPQHF

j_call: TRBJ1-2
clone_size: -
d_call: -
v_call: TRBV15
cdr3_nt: TGTGCCACCAGCAGAGGGATAGGTCCCTCCCGCACCTTC
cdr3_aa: CATSRGIGPSRTF

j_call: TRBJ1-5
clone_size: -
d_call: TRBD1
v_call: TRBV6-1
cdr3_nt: TGTGCCATGGGACAGGGCAGGAATCAGCCCCAGCATTTT
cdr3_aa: CAMGQGRNQPQHF

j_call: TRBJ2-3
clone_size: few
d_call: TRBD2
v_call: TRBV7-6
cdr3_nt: TGTGCCAGCAGCTTAAGGGCCCACTTTGGCGGGAGGAGCACAGATACGCAGTATTTT
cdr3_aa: CASSLRAHFGGRSTDTQYF

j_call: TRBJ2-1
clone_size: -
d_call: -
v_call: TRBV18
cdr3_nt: TGTGCCAGCTCACCGGGCTTTTACAATGAGCAGTTCTTC
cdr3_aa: CASSPGFYNEQFF

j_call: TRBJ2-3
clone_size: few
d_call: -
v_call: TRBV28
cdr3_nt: TGTGCCAGCAGTTTACTGACTGGACCCACAGATACGCAGTATTTT
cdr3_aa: CASSLLTGPTDTQYF

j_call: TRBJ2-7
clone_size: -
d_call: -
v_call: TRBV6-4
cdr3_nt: TGTGCCAGCACCGAGCAGTACTTC
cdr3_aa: CASTEQYF

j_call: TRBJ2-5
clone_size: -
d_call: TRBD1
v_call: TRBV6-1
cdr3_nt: TGTGCCAGCACTCGAACTGACAGGGGCCAAGAGACCCAGTACTTC
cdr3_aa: CASTRTDRGQETQYF

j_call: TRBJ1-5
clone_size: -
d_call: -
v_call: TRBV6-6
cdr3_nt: TGTGCCAGCAGTCCCTGGGGTTCTAGCAATCAGCCCCAGCATTTT
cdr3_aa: CASSPWGSSNQPQHF

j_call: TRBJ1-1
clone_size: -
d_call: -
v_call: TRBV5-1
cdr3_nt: TGCGCCAGCAGCCCTACGGGGGGGATGAACACTGAAGCTTTCTTT
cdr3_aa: CASSPTGGMNTEAFF

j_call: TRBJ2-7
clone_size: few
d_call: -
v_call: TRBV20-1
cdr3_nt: TGCAGTGCTGCCGGCGAAGCCGGAGAGCAGTACTTC
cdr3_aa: CSAAGEAGEQYF

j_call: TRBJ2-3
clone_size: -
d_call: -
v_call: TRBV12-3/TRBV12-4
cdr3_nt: TGTGCCAGCAGTTCAGGGAACGCTCCCACAGATACGCAGTATTTT
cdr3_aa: CASSSGNAPTDTQYF

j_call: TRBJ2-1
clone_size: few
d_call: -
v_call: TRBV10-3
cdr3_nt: TGTGCCATCAGTGAGTCGACAGTAGCCTACAATGAGCAGTTCTTC
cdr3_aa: CAISESTVAYNEQFF

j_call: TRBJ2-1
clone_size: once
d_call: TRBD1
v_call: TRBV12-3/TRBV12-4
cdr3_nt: TGTGCCAGCAGGAAAGGGCCCAACAGGGGCTACAATGAGCAGTTCTTC
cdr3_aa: CASRKGPNRGYNEQFF

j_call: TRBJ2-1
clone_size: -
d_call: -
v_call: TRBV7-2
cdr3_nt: TGTGCCAGCAGCGCGGAAAACAATGAGCAGTTCTTC
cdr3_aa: CASSAENNEQFF

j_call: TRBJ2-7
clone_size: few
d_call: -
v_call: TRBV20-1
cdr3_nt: TGCAGTGCTCCCGGGGCCCCCTACGAGCAGTACTTC
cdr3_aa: CSAPGAPYEQYF

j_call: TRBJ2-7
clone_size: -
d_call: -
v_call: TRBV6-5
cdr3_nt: TGTGCCAGCAGCATAGACAGAACCTACGAGCAGTACTTC
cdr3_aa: CASSIDRTYEQYF

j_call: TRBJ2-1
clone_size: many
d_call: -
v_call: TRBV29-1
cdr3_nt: TGCAGCGTTGTTGGCTTTATTTTGAATGAGCAGTTCTTC
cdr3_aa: CSVVGFILNEQFF

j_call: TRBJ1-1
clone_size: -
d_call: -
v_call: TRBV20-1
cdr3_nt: TGCAGTGCTAGAGAGGGGTCGCTCGGGGGGAACACTGAAGCTTTCTTT
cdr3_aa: CSAREGSLGGNTEAFF

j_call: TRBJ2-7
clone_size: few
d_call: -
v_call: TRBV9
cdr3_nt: TGTGCCAGCAGCGGACATTCCTACGAGCAGTACTTC
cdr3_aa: CASSGHSYEQYF

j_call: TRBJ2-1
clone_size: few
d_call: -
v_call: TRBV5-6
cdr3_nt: TGTGCCAGCAGCGCGTCCGCCTGGGGGATAGAGCAGTTCTTC
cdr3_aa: CASSASAWGIEQFF

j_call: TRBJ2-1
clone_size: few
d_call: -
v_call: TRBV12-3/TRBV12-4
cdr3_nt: TGTGCCAGCACCGGGGGCAGTGCGAATGAGCAGTTCTTC
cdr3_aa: CASTGGSANEQFF

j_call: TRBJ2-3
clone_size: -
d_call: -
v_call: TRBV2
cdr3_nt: TGTGCCGGCAGTGAAATTCCCGGCAGGGAGGACACAGATACGCAGTATTTT
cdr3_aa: CAGSEIPGREDTDTQYF

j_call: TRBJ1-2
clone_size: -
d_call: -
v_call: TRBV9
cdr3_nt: TGTGCCAGCAGCGCGGGCGGGGGAGCAGGTGGCTACACCTTC
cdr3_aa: CASSAGGGAGGYTF

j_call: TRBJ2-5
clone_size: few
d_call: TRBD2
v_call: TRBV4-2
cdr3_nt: TGTGCCAGCAGCCAAGATTTTACTAGCGGGGGGGAGACCCAGTACTTC
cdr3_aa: CASSQDFTSGGETQYF

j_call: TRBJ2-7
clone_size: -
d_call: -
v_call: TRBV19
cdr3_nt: TGTGCCAGTAGTTATGCCAGGGGTTACGAGCAGTACTTC
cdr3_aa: CASSYARGYEQYF

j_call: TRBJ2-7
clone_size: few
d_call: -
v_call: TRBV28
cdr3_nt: TGTGCCAGCAGGGACGAGGGGTTTTCCTACGTCGGGAACGAGCAGTACTTC
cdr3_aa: CASRDEGFSYVGNEQYF

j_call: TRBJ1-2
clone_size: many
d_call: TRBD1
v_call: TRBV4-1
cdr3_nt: TGCGCCAGCAGCCAAGGCAGGGGGCGTCACGACTATGGCTACACCTTC
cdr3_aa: CASSQGRGRHDYGYTF

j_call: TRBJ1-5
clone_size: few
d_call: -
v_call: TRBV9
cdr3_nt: TGTGCCAGCAGCGTAGGGGGGACATCCTCTCAGCCCCAGCATTTT
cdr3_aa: CASSVGGTSSQPQHF

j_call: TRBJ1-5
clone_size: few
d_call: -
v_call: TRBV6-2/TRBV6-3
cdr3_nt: TGTGCCAGCAGTTACCAGGGGTATAGCAATCAGCCCCAGCATTTT
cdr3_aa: CASSYQGYSNQPQHF

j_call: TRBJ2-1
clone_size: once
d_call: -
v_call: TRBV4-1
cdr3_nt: TGCGCCAGCAGCCAGACCACTAGCATCCGCTCCTACAATAAGCAGTTCTTC
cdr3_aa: CASSQTTSIRSYNKQFF

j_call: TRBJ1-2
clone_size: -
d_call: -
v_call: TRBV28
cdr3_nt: TGTGCCAGCAGTTTCCCCGGTGGGGGGACACGGGGCGGCTACACCTTC
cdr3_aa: CASSFPGGGTRGGYTF

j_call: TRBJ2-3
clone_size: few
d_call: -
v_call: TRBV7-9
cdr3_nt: TGTGCCAGCAGCTTCGGGACCCCTGATACGCAGTATTTT
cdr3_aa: CASSFGTPDTQYF

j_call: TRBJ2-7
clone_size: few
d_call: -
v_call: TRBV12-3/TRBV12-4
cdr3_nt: TGTGCCAGCAGGGGGGAGTGGCCGGGGCAGTACTTC
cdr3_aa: CASRGEWPGQYF

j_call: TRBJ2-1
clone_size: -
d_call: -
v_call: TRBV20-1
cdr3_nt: TGCAGTGCTAGTCTCAGACTAGTGGATGAGCAGTTCTTC
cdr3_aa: CSASLRLVDEQFF

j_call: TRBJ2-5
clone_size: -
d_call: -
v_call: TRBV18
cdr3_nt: TGTGCCAGCTCACCACGTCCCAGGGGAATAGAGACCCAGTACTTC
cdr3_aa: CASSPRPRGIETQYF

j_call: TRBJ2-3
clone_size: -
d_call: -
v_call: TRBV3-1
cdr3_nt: TGTGCCAGCAGCCAAGGACAACAGTGGGGCACAGATACGCAGTATTTT
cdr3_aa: CASSQGQQWGTDTQYF

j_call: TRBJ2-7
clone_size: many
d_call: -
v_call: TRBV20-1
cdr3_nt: TGCAGTGCCTCGAGACAGTATATGGAGCAGTACTTC
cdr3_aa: CSASRQYMEQYF

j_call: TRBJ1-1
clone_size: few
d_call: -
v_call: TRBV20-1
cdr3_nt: TGCAGTGCTCCAAAGTCGTCTGGAACTGAAGCTTTCTTT
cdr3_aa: CSAPKSSGTEAFF

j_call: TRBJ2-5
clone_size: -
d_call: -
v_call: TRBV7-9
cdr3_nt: TGTGCCAGCAGCACCACCAACTGGGGGGACCAAGAGACCCAGTACTTC
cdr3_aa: CASSTTNWGDQETQYF

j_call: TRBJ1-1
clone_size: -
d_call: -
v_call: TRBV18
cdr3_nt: TGTGCCAGCCTTCTGGGGGGGGGCACTGAAGCTTTCTTT
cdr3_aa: CASLLGGGTEAFF

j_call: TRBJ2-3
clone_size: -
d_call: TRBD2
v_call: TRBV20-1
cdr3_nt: TGCAGTGCCGATTGGACTAGCGGGAGGTACACAGATACGCAGTATTTT
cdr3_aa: CSADWTSGRYTDTQYF

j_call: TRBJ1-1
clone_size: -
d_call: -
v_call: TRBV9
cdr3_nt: TGTGCCAGCAGCGTAGGGGGAGGGGGGGTAAGGGAAGCTTTCTTT
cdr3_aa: CASSVGGGGVREAFF